Below, 5 T cell receptor beta chains from the same sample are listed, as sequenced in a study of human T cells and chemical hapten exposure. The time point is: pre-sensitization, week 0. Indicated treatment: therapeutic diphenylcyclopropenone sensitization with weekly scalp DPC. TCRdb re-called the RACE reads with MiXCR, one entry per CDR3 protein. Among under 400,000 distinct CDR3 sequences listed, less than 6.5% were seen once. The source was whole blood, collected in connection with sensitization to the hapten diphenylcyclopropenone (DPC). These receptors were obtained from a woman in her forties or fifties with alopecia areata. Some clones in this sample may be carry-over from other donors' samples.

The chain recombines TRBV20-1 with TRBJ2-7; TRBD2 matches at 10 bases. The CDR3 extends over 14 amino acids. The germline CDR1 and CDR2 sequences are DFQATT and SNEGSKA (reference sequence). The ends lost 6 bases at V and 2 bases at J; junction bases unmatched: 7. The DNA for the CDR3 is TGCAGTGCGGGGGAACTAGCGGGACCCTACGAGCAGTACTTC. Translating gives CSAGELAGPYEQYF.

This chain links TRBV5-1 with TRBJ1-1; D might be TRBD1 (5 bases). The CDR3 covers 14 residues. CDR1 and CDR2 (germline): SGHRS, YFSETQ. With 2 bases removed from V and 4 bases from J, the gap between germline ends came to 12 bases. CDR3 in amino acids: CASSFPGRSTEAFF. CDR3 in DNA: TGCGCCAGCAGCTTCCCAGGGAGAAGCACTGAAGCTTTCTTT.

This clonotype has more than one count but fewer than ten. This rearrangement joins TRBV7-2 to TRBJ2-4; 10 nucleotides agree with TRBD2. The CDR3 contains 18 residues. Germline CDR1 and CDR2: SGHTA and FQGNSA. V was pared by 5 bases and J by 9 bases, with 19 bases of the junction left unmatched. For the CDR3, the DNA is TGTGCCAGCAGCAGCCGCGCTAGCGGGAGCGGCACGGCGGGCATTCAGTACTTC. The encoded protein is CASSSRASGSGTAGIQYF.

This clonotype came up a few times. This chain uses TRBV20-1 with TRBJ1-1, with D perhaps matching TRBD1 (6 bases). The CDR3 runs to 16 residues. V dropped 3 bases and J dropped 2 bases, with 19 bases sitting between them. CDR1 and CDR2 (germline): DFQATT, SNEGSKA (reference sequence). For the CDR3, the DNA is TGCAGTGCTAGGCCGATACAGGGCACCTTTAACACTGAAGCTTTCTTT. This encodes CSARPIQGTFNTEAFF.

This clonotype occurred a few times. The chain links TRBV29-1 to TRBJ1-1; TRBD1 matches at 7 bases. Germline-derived CDR1 and CDR2 are SQVTM and ANQGSEA. V lost 4 bases to trimming and J lost 6 bases; unmatched junction nucleotides: 8. The CDR3 covers 13 residues. The CDR3 region has the DNA TGCAGCGTTGCTTTGACAGGGAGGTCTGAAGCTTTCTTT. Residues: CSVALTGRSEAFF.